These 2 T cell receptor beta chains share one sample of origin, sequenced in a study of cytomegalovirus exposure and HLA in healthy donors (dated by TCRdb to 2016 to 2017). Libraries were constructed by the immunoSEQ multiplex PCR assay. For the multiplex PCR, a mixture combining 60 forward primers for TCR Vbeta segments and 13 reverse primers for TCR Jbeta segments was used. The table comes from immuneACCESS by way of TCRdb, which keeps in-frame sequences with V and J called. Part of the clones is missing from these tables; in studies checked, under half for an unresolved V gene and the rest for unknown reasons. For this sample the table gives 110,000 to 150,000 clones, of which more than 7.5% were detected only once. The leading ten clones occupy 1.5% to 2% of the sample. Input material: PBMCs. The origin of the receptors is a man aged 45 to 65 in good health and CMV-seronegative.

There are a few counts of this clone. The chain uses TRBV7-9 and TRBJ1-2, with unresolved D. The germline gives CDR1 SEHNR, CDR2 FQNEAQ (reference sequence). The CDR3 is 13 residues long. The V gene lost 5 bases and the J gene lost 3 bases, with 10 bases spanning the gap. The CDR3 nucleotides are TGTGCCAGCAGCGGTCGGGTCGACTATGGCTACACCTTC. Encoded protein: CASSGRVDYGYTF.

This clone was seen only a few times. CDR3 nucleotide sequence: TGTGCCAGCAGCTTAAAAGGGACAGGGATGAAAAAACTGTTTTTT. Its translation: CASSLKGTGMKKLFF. This chain links TRBV7-3 with TRBJ1-4; TRBD1 matches 9 bases. CDR1 is SGHTA, CDR2 FQGTGA, per germline. This CDR3 is 15 amino acids long. Unmatched junction bases numbered 6, after V lost 1 base and J lost 9 bases.